The entry that follows covers one TCR beta chain sequence. There is no known antigen for this receptor. Base qualities are missing; no much larger clone stands one base away. This record belongs to a study of cytomegalovirus exposure and HLA in healthy donors (TCRdb year 2017). In the study overall: According to an earlier analysis of a few hundred of the donors, 150 million to 200 million T cells yielded roughly 110 million unique TCR beta sequences and roughly 280 Gb of sequence data. An early release covering around 630 HLA-typed donors comprised about 320 gigabases of sequencing data and about 90 million unique TCR sequences. Of the approximately 400 genotyped donors, 65% to 90% were placed in the genetic ancestry cluster associated with self-reported Caucasian donors. The study aimed to test whether signatures of past pathogen exposure could be identified by cataloging public T cell receptors. The study used immunosequencing to profile the T cell repertoires of around 600 subjects and linked those repertoires to cytomegalovirus serostatus. Along with the roughly 710-subject first cohort, a separate validation cohort of 120 different subjects was used. High-throughput TCR immunosequencing, statistical association of individual TCRs with disease status, and machine learning were combined to predict cytomegalovirus infection status. In a later analysis, previously published TCR beta repertoires from roughly 710 donors were re-analyzed and high-resolution HLA genotyping was added so that TCR occurrence patterns could be studied. The later analysis used no new phenotypic data to find candidate immune exposures, relying instead on TCR beta sequences and their occurrence across donors. In an earlier analysis of roughly 600 of the donors, high-throughput TCR beta sequencing was used to judge whether each TCR beta V gene segment behaved as functional or pseudogenic. Donor age, sex, ethnicity and CMV serostatus were compiled together with the repertoire data. A later genetic analysis took genome-wide SNP genotypes for 398 of the 666 donors and used that subset as a discovery cohort. Every discovery cohort repertoire had been produced on one sequencing platform. Class I and class II HLA loci were covered by the typing at four-digit resolution. The number of donors typed differed by locus, with about 629-630 for A, B, C, DRB1 and DQB1, 522 for DQA1, approximately 580 for DPA1, and under 490 for DPB1. About 5 DR-DQ haplotypes were handled as single units for association and clustering, since linkage in the cohort was strong. On average, around 230,000 unique TCR beta nucleotide sequences were sequenced per donor among fewer than 500 genotyped donors of the cohort, with 15% to 20% of those sequences being non-productive.

Here is what the overall study found, with its caveats: Presence/absence analyses assumed roughly uniform sequencing depth across donors, an assumption that may not hold. A further reported finding was that TCR beta sequences accurately predicted the HLA-A and HLA-B alleles for most subjects in the first cohort. A later analysis associated 16,951 TCR beta sequences with specific HLA alleles at a false discovery rate of 0.05. In a later analysis, HLA-associated TCR beta chains showed more clonal expansion and lower generation probabilities than non-associated chains that were equally common. Several of the top co-occurrence clusters appeared to be linked to parvovirus B19, influenza, CMV and Epstein-Barr virus, according to a later analysis. In an earlier analysis of 450 to 750 of the donors, most TCR beta V segments appeared in productive rearrangements about 87% or about 30% of the time, broadly matching IMGT annotations. In a later genetic analysis, fewer N-insertions in productive TCRs were reported among donors in an Asian-associated ancestry cluster than the roughly 700-donor mean. A cluster of highly shared sequence variants was judged likely to represent a technical artifact of the sequencing pipeline. A total of 164 TCR beta chains were listed by the study as associated with cytomegalovirus. In vitro tests confirmed that a few of the cytomegalovirus-associated TCR beta chains recognize cytomegalovirus antigens. In this cohort, only TCR beta chains were sequenced, and detectable features were limited by the absence of alpha or paired-chain data. The classifier was reported to diagnose cytomegalovirus status with high specificity and sensitivity in both the original cohort and the validation cohort. While some public TCRs were present in many individuals, most TCR sequences turned up only very rarely across donors. An association between a missense DCLRE1C variant and V-gene and J-gene trimming of TCR beta chains was found in a later genetic analysis and replicated in an independent cohort. Because counts were too low, more than 15 rarely observed V segments, including chromosome 9 orphons, were excluded from the earlier analysis of some 540 of the donors. The authors suggested that the approach could potentially be extended to other disease states and immunological phenotypes. A later analysis found that most CMV-associated TCR beta chains appeared HLA-restricted, with HLA associations seemingly driven largely by CMV exposure. Assigning TCR associations to individual alleles was difficult when HLA alleles, especially DR and DQ, strongly co-occurred. In a later analysis, TCR association rates were found to vary across HLA loci, with the most associated TCRs seen for DRB1 alleles and the fewest for HLA-C alleles. Because the 87-base-pair reads could not distinguish some IMGT-functional V segments, including TRBV6-2 and TRBV6-3, those segments were excluded. Immune exposure information for the cohort was limited to CMV serostatus. Linkage disequilibrium might explain the correlated functional status among segregating V segments, but an unknown experimental factor could not be excluded. Because some donors lacked HLA typing at each locus, the association tests relied only on the typed subset.

In total, roughly 710 healthy bone marrow donors made up the cohort. At the time of sampling, all cohort members were nominally healthy, though unrecorded immune exposures were likely present. The donor tested CMV seropositive and was one of the 289 seropositive cohort members. A peripheral blood sample was collected from each donor, and TCR beta sequencing was performed on peripheral blood mononuclear cells. Genomic DNA extraction from the blood cell samples was performed with the Qiagen DNeasy Blood Extraction Kit. The germline ends are 10 bases apart after V is trimmed by 1 base and J by 3 bases. CDR1 and CDR2 are read off the germline V gene (reference sequence) as SGHAT and FQDESV. Reading from cysteine to phenylalanine, the CDR3 counts 15 amino acids. Of the read, only the CDR3 DNA is kept; its 45 bases are in frame from base 1. The library was obtained by the immunoSEQ multiplex PCR assay. A mixture of 60 forward primers for TCR Vbeta segments and 13 reverse primers for TCR Jbeta segments was used in the multiplex PCR. The CDR3 region of rearranged TCR beta genes was amplified from genomic DNA by a multiplex PCR assay. The Illumina HiSeq System was used to sequence the amplified TCR beta libraries as 87-base-pair reads. From the authors' description of their analysis: In a later analysis, tens of millions of unique TCR beta chains were counted across the roughly 610 repertoires, and roughly 11 million of these chains were shared by at least two donors. To remove PCR and sequencing errors, raw reads were error-corrected and collapsed into unique sequences using a nearest-neighbor algorithm that merged closely related sequences. To assign V, D and J gene segments, CDR3 sequences were aligned to IMGT reference sequences. For a sequence to be retained, a match of at least six nucleotides was required to both a V gene segment and a J gene segment. Rearrangements were called productive when the CDR3 lacked stop codons and stayed in frame with V and J; all others were non-productive. CDR3 was defined by IMGT convention, running from the second conserved V-encoded cysteine to the conserved J-encoded phenylalanine. In an earlier analysis of around 540 of the donors, sequences lacking an unambiguous match to a single V gene segment were excluded. An earlier analysis of around 600 of the donors classified V segments as functional when productive rearrangements were above 56.7% and as segregating when the standard deviation between donors was above 5%. A statistical classification framework was developed to diagnose cytomegalovirus status using the catalog of TCR beta chain sequences. In a later analysis, TCR nucleotide sequences were compared against IMGT/GENE-DB human TR gene sequences so that V and J genes could be assigned. Using the TCRdist pipeline, a later analysis assigned CDR3 sequences along with most-parsimonious VDJ recombination scenarios. In a later analysis, every TCR beta chain was defined by the combination of its CDR3 amino acid sequence and its V-gene family, and reads without a unique V-gene family were dropped. As a way to deal with suspected cross-contamination and a sequencing artifact, a later analysis dropped 450 to 600 nucleotide sequences that were highly shared and had low generation probability. A later analysis calculated a clonal expansion index for each public chain from normalized within-repertoire ranks of inferred template counts. In a later analysis, generation probabilities were computed using a VDJ recombination model fitted to out-of-frame rearrangements, and the results were checked against IGoR. Hypergeometric tests were used in a later analysis to score TCR-TCR, TCR-HLA and TCR-CMV co-occurrence, with a repertoire-size bias correction applied to the TCR pairs. False discovery rates were estimated in a later analysis by permuting HLA or CMV assignments 20 times. In a later analysis, co-occurring TCRs were grouped using DBSCAN, with TCRdist sequence similarity added in when clustering inside HLA-allele-positive subsets. Repertoires with fewer than 30,000 or more than 120,000 public chains, plus five repertoires with anomalous nucleotide sharing, were excluded from co-occurrence clustering. The immuneACCESS repertoire file appears here via TCRdb, limited to in-frame rearrangements. These files lack a portion of the clones; in checked studies, under half of the deficit traces to unresolved V genes, and the cause of the others is not known. V, J and clone size reflect that table, while D and trimming were determined from the DNA. Here the sample has about 110,000 clones; roughly 84% occur a single time. Of the sample, approximately 5.6% is held by the ten largest clones.

The chain employs TRBV11-1 and TRBJ2-1; 6 matching bases give a weak D call of TRBD1. The sequencing sample was made of PBMCs. This TCR came from a man aged 30-40 years in good health and CMV-seropositive. The nucleotide sequence reads TGTGCCAGCAGCTTAGGGACAGTTGTCTACAATGAGCAGTTCTTC. Translated, it reads CASSLGTVVYNEQFF.